These T cell receptor beta chains were read from a single sample in a study of blood T cell repertoires in COVID-19. The data were produced by immunoSEQ multiplex PCR, yet TCRdb's version contains in-frame clones alone and is incomplete. The table records about 170,000 clones, approximately 86% of them present only once. What was sequenced was peripheral blood. The receptors derive from a woman at least 80 years old with COVID-19, enrolled during active disease. CDR3s include the opening cysteine and the closing phenylalanine or tryptophan. A D gene is named only where the DNA matches it firmly. Not all rows give a size; the values are once, few, many and, for expanded clones, a class.

>TRBV7-9|TRBD2|TRBJ2-3|NA|14
TGTGCCAGCATACTAGCGGGAGTAATAGATACGCAGTATTTT
CASILAGVIDTQYF
>TRBV5-8|NA|TRBJ1-5|NA|14
TGTGCCAGCAGGACGGCGGGATGGGACCGGCCCCAGCATTTT
CASRTAGWDRPQHF
>TRBV6-2/TRBV6-3|NA|TRBJ1-1|NA|12
TGTGCCAGCAGTTATCCTCGCGATCGTGCTTTCTTT
CASSYPRDRAFF
>TRBV10-3|NA|TRBJ2-1|NA|13
TGTGCCATCAGTGATAGAGCCACGGATGAGCAGTTCTTC
CAISDRATDEQFF
>TRBV6-5|TRBD2|TRBJ2-7|once|12
TGTGCCAGCATGTCCGGGACTAGCATGCAGTACTTC
CASMSGTSMQYF
>TRBV6-5|NA|TRBJ2-1|NA|16
TGTGCCAGCAGTTACTCTTCCGGGCAGGGGTACAATGAGCAGTTCTTC
CASSYSSGQGYNEQFF
>TRBV28|NA|TRBJ1-2|NA|15
TGTGCCAGCAGAGCGGGACCCCCAGCTAACTATGGCTACACCTTC
CASRAGPPANYGYTF
>TRBV11-2|NA|TRBJ1-6|NA|14
TGTGCCAGCAGCCTAGCCGGAGATAATTCACCCCTCCACTTT
CASSLAGDNSPLHF
>TRBV11-2|NA|TRBJ2-1|NA|13
TGTGCCAGCAGCTTAGCCTTACCCAGAGGGCAGTTCTTC
CASSLALPRGQFF
>TRBV3-1/TRBV3-2|NA|TRBJ1-1|NA|14
TGTGCCAGCAGCCCAGACAACAGGAACACTGAAGCTTTCTTT
CASSPDNRNTEAFF
>TRBV28|TRBD1|TRBJ2-2|NA|15
TGTGCCAGCAGACCTGGGGACAGAAACACCGGGGAGCTGTTTTTT
CASRPGDRNTGELFF
>TRBV6-7|NA|TRBJ2-5|NA|17
TGTGCCAGCAGTTATTTTCGGCCTAGCGAGTACCAAGAGACCCAGTACTTC
CASSYFRPSEYQETQYF
>TRBV6-1|NA|TRBJ1-3|NA|16
TGTGCCAGCAGTGAAGCGAGGACAGTCTCTGGAAACACCATATATTTT
CASSEARTVSGNTIYF
>TRBV28|TRBD1|TRBJ2-3|NA|15
TGTGCCAGCAGTCAAAGGGACAGGGAGACAGATACGCAGTATTTT
CASSQRDRETDTQYF
>TRBV10-3|NA|TRBJ2-1|NA|11
TGTGCCACCCGGGAGATTAATGAGCAGTTCTTC
CATREINEQFF
>TRBV28|NA|TRBJ1-1|NA|14
TGTGCCAGCAGTTTAACGGGGGGGATCCCTGAAGCTTTCTTT
CASSLTGGIPEAFF
>TRBV28|NA|TRBJ1-2|NA|13
TGTGCCAGCAGTGGGGCCCCCTACTATGGCTACACCTTC
CASSGAPYYGYTF
>TRBV18|TRBD1|TRBJ1-2|NA|15
TGTGCCAGCTCACGGGACAGGGATTTCAACTATGGCTACACCTTC
CASSRDRDFNYGYTF
>TRBV24-1|TRBD1|TRBJ1-2|NA|13
TGTGCCACCAGTCAACAGGGGGGTGGTGGCTACACCTTC
CATSQQGGGGYTF
>TRBV6-2/TRBV6-3|TRBD2|TRBJ2-3|NA|15
TGTGCCAGCAGTTGGTCTAGCGGGGGCACAGATACGCAGTATTTT
CASSWSSGGTDTQYF
>TRBV10-3|NA|TRBJ1-2|NA|13
TGTGCCATCAGCGCCGGGAGGGACTATGGCTACACCTTC
CAISAGRDYGYTF
>TRBV5-1|NA|TRBJ2-1|NA|14
TGCGCCAGCAGCCCCGGGGGATCCCGCAATGAGCAGTTCTTC
CASSPGGSRNEQFF
>TRBV7-3|NA|TRBJ1-3|NA|14
TGTGCCAGCAGCTTTGACGGGACTGGAAACACCATATATTTT
CASSFDGTGNTIYF
>TRBV11-2|NA|TRBJ2-7|NA|15
TGTGCCAGCAGTTTCATGACAGCCTTTGGGAACGAGCAGTACTTC
CASSFMTAFGNEQYF
>TRBV5-1|TRBD1|TRBJ1-1|NA|14
TGCGCCAGCAGCCGGGACAGGGGAGGCACTGAAGCTTTCTTT
CASSRDRGGTEAFF
>TRBV9|TRBD2|TRBJ2-2|NA|16
TGTGCCAGCAGCGTAGCTCCTAGCGGGAGCACCGGGGAGCTGTTTTTT
CASSVAPSGSTGELFF
>TRBV7-9|NA|TRBJ2-4|NA|13
TGTGCCAGCTCTACGGGAGCCAAAAACATTCAGTACTTC
CASSTGAKNIQYF
>TRBV7-6|TRBD1|TRBJ2-1|NA|16
TGTGCCAGCAGCCACTTGACAGGGGGTAAGGGCAATGAGCAGTTCTTC
CASSHLTGGKGNEQFF
>TRBV28|TRBD1|TRBJ1-6|NA|14
TGTGCCATCCGCAGGGACAGAGATAATTCACCCCTCCACTTT
CAIRRDRDNSPLHF
>TRBV5-4|TRBD1|TRBJ1-1|NA|16
TGTGCCAGCAGCTTGGCCGGGGGACAGCTGAACACTGAAGCTTTCTTT
CASSLAGGQLNTEAFF
>TRBV4-3|TRBD1|TRBJ1-3|NA|18
TGCGCCAGCAGCCCCTCAGGGGGGAGCAGAAGCTCTGGAAACACCATATATTTT
CASSPSGGSRSSGNTIYF
>TRBV19|TRBD2|TRBJ2-1|NA|15
TGTGCCAGTAGCCCATTGGCGGGAGGGATGAATGAGCAGTTCTTC
CASSPLAGGMNEQFF
>TRBV2|TRBD1|TRBJ2-7|NA|14
TGTGCCAGCCTGGGACAGGGCAACTCCTACGAGCAGTACTTC
CASLGQGNSYEQYF
>TRBV5-1|TRBD2|TRBJ2-2|NA|15
TGCGCCAGCAGCATAGGACTAGCAGCTACCGGGGAGCTGTTTTTT
CASSIGLAATGELFF
>TRBV14|NA|TRBJ2-7|NA|13
TGTGCCAGCAGCCACAGGGTTACCTACGAGCAGTACTTC
CASSHRVTYEQYF
>TRBV21-1|NA|TRBJ2-3|NA|14
TGTGCCAGCAGCAAACCCCCCATTTCAGATACGCAGTATTTT
CASSKPPISDTQYF
>TRBV6-2/TRBV6-3|TRBD2|TRBJ2-7|NA|19
TGTGCCAGCAGTTACGCACTCGGGACTAGCGGGAGAAGTATGTACGAGCAGTACTTC
CASSYALGTSGRSMYEQYF